This is a list of T cell receptor beta chains from one sample in a study of read filtering for tumor transcriptome and immune sequencing. TCRdb processed the reads anew with MiXCR; each CDR3 protein has one entry. In the table there are tens of thousands of distinct CDR3 sequences, 20% to 25% of which are singletons. The sample taken for sequencing was a population of CD138-negative cells sorted from bone marrow. Receptor source: a donor at least 40 years old with multiple myeloma. Both conserved end residues are part of each CDR3. D genes are given only for firm matches. Only part of the rows carry a size: once, few, many, or a class if the clone is expanded.

len,abundance,d_gene,v_gene,j_gene,CDR3aa,CDR3nt
14,many,NA,TRBV5-6,TRBJ2-1,CASSFFQEYNEQFF,TGTGCCAGCAGCTTTTTTCAAGAGTACAATGAGCAGTTCTTC
14,many,NA,TRBV5-1,TRBJ1-1,CASSLARVNTEAFF,TGCGCCAGCAGCTTGGCTCGGGTGAACACTGAAGCTTTCTTT
14,many,NA,TRBV19,TRBJ2-2,CASSPRDLIGELFF,TGTGCCAGTAGTCCCCGGGACCTCATCGGGGAGCTGTTTTTT
12,few,NA,TRBV5-1,TRBJ1-1,CASSSQNTEAFF,TGCGCCAGCAGCTCCCAGAACACTGAAGCTTTCTTT
15,NA,NA,TRBV5-4,TRBJ1-1,CASSLNRQLGTEAFF,TGTGCCAGCAGCTTGAATAGACAGCTAGGAACTGAAGCTTTCTTT
15,many,NA,TRBV4-1,TRBJ2-1,CASSDDGTSNNEQFF,TGCGCCAGCAGCGACGACGGGACATCCAACAATGAGCAGTTCTTC
15,medium-sized,TRBD2,TRBV12-3/TRBV12-4,TRBJ2-1,CASSLATSVYNEQFF,TGTGCCAGCAGTTTAGCGACTAGCGTTTACAATGAGCAGTTCTTC
11,many,NA,TRBV12-3/TRBV12-4,TRBJ2-1,CASGRGYEQFF,TGTGCCAGCGGACGGGGTTATGAGCAGTTCTTC
15,few,TRBD1,TRBV19,TRBJ2-1,CASSPDRVEYNEQFF,TGTGCCAGTAGTCCGGACAGGGTGGAATACAATGAGCAGTTCTTC
12,many,NA,TRBV28,TRBJ1-5,CASVGGYQPQHF,TGTGCCAGCGTGGGGGGATATCAGCCCCAGCATTTT
13,NA,NA,TRBV2,TRBJ1-5,CASSGESNQTQHF,TGTGCCAGCAGTGGGGAAAGCAATCAGACCCAGCATTTT
14,few,NA,TRBV18,TRBJ1-5,CASSPGSFNQPQHF,TGTGCCAGCTCACCCGGCAGCTTTAATCAGCCCCAGCATTTT
15,many,NA,TRBV20-1,TRBJ2-1,CSARAIRGETNEQFF,TGCAGTGCTAGAGCTATCAGGGGGGAGACGAATGAGCAGTTCTTC
16,many,NA,TRBV5-1,TRBJ2-1,CASSLDGQISYNEQFF,TGCGCCAGCAGCCTGGACGGACAGATCTCCTACAATGAGCAGTTCTTC
13,few,NA,TRBV7-3,TRBJ2-1,CASSFRGNNEQFF,TGTGCCAGCAGCTTTCGCGGAAACAATGAGCAGTTCTTC
16,NA,NA,TRBV29-1,TRBJ1-5,CSVEDGDSGGGQPQHF,TGCAGCGTTGAAGATGGGGATTCGGGGGGAGGTCAGCCCCAGCATTTT
17,many,NA,TRBV11-1,TRBJ2-1,CASSLEVGRGLDNEQFF,TGTGCCAGCAGCTTAGAAGTCGGACGGGGGCTAGACAATGAGCAGTTCTTC
15,many,NA,TRBV12-3/TRBV12-4,TRBJ2-1,CASSLNSLGKGEQFF,TGTGCCAGCAGTTTAAACAGTCTGGGAAAGGGTGAGCAGTTCTTC
13,NA,NA,TRBV10-3,TRBJ2-3,CAIMAGWEDTQYF,TGTGCCATCATGGCGGGCTGGGAAGATACGCAGTATTTT
14,many,TRBD1,TRBV7-9,TRBJ2-1,CASSSRQGEDEQFF,TGTGCCAGCAGCTCACGACAGGGAGAGGATGAGCAGTTCTTC
16,many,TRBD2,TRBV20-1,TRBJ2-1,CSATPWGLAGFNEQFF,TGCAGTGCTACCCCCTGGGGACTAGCGGGATTTAATGAGCAGTTCTTC
14,many,NA,TRBV29-1,TRBJ2-1,CSVGDAFSYNEQFF,TGCAGCGTTGGTGACGCATTCTCCTACAATGAGCAGTTCTTC
15,many,TRBD2,TRBV6-4,TRBJ2-1,CASSEGVAGVNEQFF,TGTGCCAGCAGTGAGGGAGTAGCGGGAGTTAATGAGCAGTTCTTC